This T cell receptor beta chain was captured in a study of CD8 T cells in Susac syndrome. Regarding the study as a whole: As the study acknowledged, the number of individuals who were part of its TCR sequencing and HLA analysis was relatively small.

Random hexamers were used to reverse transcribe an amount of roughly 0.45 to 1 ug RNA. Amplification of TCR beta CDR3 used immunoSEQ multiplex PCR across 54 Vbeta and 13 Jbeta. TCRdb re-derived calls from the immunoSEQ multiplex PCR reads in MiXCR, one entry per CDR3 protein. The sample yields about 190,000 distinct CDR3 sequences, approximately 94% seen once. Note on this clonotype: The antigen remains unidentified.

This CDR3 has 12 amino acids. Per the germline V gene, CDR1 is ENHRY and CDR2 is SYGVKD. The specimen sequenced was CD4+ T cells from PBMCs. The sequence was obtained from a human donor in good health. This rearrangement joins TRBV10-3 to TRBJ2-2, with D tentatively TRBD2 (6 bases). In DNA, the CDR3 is TGTGCGGGGGGTCCCGGCCCCGGGGAGCTGTTTTTT. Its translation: CAGGPGPGELFF.